A single TCR beta chain is shown here with its context. The data were obtained in a study of blood T cell repertoires in COVID-19. The wider study: COVID-19 samples collected from the United States, Italy and Spain covered acute and convalescent phases. T cells, B-cell-depleted T cells, or PBMCs supplied cDNA or gDNA.

The germline V gene has CDR1 SGHTA and CDR2 FQGNSA. The CDR3 has 19 residues. The J segment lost 3 bases and the V segment lost 4 bases, leaving 19 bases of the junction unmatched. Study processing details: Amplification from reference gene primers served as the basis for estimated nucleated cell counts. Profiled with immunoSEQ multiplex PCR; TCRdb holds only in-frame clones, not every one. The V and J calls and clone size come from that table; D and trimming were worked out from the DNA. The sample lists approximately 210,000 clones; roughly nine tenths were seen once. Study members were between about 18 and 90 years old and lived in 24 US regions.

The origin of this receptor is a woman in her twenties or thirties who had recovered from COVID-19. The sequencing input was PBMCs or T cells enriched from blood (not recorded which). This chain connects TRBV7-2 to TRBJ2-7; 9 bases match TRBD1. CDR3 DNA sequence: TGTGCCAGCAGCTCCTCCCTAGCGGTCCGGGACAGGGAAAGCTACGAGCAGTACTTC. It specifies CASSSSLAVRDRESYEQYF. Complete variable domain (other parts from reference TRBV7-2 and TRBJ2-7): GAGVSQSPSNKVTEKGKDVELRCDPISGHTALYWYRQSLGQGLEFLIYFQGNSAPDKSGLPSDRFSAERTGGSVSTLTIQRTQQEDSAVYLCASSSSLAVRDRESYEQYFGPGTRLTVT.